This T cell receptor (beta chain) emerged from a study of cytomegalovirus exposure and HLA in healthy donors. Study-wide results and caveats: Confirmation in vitro established that a few CMV-associated chains were specific for CMV antigens.

Trimming cost V 6 bases and J 6 bases, with 12 bases left between them. Germline V gene sequence: CDR1 LNHDA, CDR2 SQIVND (reference sequence). CDR3 size: 14 residues. Notes on this clone: Its antigen remains unidentified.

Assay used: immunoSEQ multiplex PCR; TCRdb lists only in-frame clones, some missing. The data show some 76,000 clones, with 94% seen just once and around 2.1% held by the top ten. The sequencing input was PBMCs. The receptor comes from a young woman in good health and CMV-seronegative. This rearrangement joins TRBV19 to TRBJ1-6; D is unclear. For the CDR3, the DNA is TGTGCCAGTAGCCACCGAGCTCCTAATTCACCCCTCCACTTT. This codes for CASSHRAPNSPLHF.